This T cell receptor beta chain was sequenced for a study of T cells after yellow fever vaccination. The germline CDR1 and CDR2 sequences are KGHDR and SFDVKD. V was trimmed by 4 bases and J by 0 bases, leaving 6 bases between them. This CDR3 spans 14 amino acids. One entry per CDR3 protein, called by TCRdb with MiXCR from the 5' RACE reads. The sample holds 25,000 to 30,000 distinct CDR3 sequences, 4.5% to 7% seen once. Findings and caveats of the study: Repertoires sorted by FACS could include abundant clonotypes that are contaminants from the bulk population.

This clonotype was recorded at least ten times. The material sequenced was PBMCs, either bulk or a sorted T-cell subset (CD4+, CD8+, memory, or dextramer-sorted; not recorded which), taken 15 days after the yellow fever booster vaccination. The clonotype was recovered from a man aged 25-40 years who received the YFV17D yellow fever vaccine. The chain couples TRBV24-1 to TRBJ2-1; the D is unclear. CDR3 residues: CATSDRSSYNEQFF. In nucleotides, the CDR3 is TGTGCCACCAGTGACAGGAGCTCCTACAATGAGCAGTTCTTC.